The entry below gives a single T cell receptor beta chain sequence along with its context. Its matching antigen is unknown. This table comes from immunoSEQ multiplex PCR, and its TCRdb copy is limited to in-frame clones, with some not included. The repertoire has about 45,000 clones, about 91% of them found once; the top ten carry 8% to 11%. V lost 0 bases and J 8 bases, leaving 11 bases between the germline ends. In germline, CDR1 is SGHNT, CDR2 YYREEE (reference sequence). This CDR3 region has 13 residues. The sample is drawn from a study of T cells in localized non-small cell lung cancer. Study-wide findings and caveats: Tumor trailed uninvolved adjacent lung in T cell clonality, which peaked there.

The sequences come from PBMCs, collected before any cancer treatment. This clonotype was obtained from a woman aged 40-75 years with stage II lung adenocarcinoma. The chain links TRBV5-4 to TRBJ1-2; a weak D match, TRBD1 (5 bases). CDR3 residues: CASSLVGGYGYTF. Written as DNA, the CDR3 is TGTGCCAGCAGCTTGGTGGGGGGGTACGGCTACACCTTC.